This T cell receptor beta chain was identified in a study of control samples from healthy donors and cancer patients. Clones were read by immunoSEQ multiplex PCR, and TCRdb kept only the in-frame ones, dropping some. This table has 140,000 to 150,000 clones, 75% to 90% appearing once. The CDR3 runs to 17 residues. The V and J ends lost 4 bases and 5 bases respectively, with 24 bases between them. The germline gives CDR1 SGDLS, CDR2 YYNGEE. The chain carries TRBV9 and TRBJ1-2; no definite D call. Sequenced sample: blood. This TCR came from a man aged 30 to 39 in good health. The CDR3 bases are TGTGCCAGCAGCACCGGGGTGGCGGAAGCCCTGAGGTATGGCTACACCTTC. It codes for CASSTGVAEALRYGYTF.